This record covers a single T cell receptor (beta chain). Its target antigen remains unknown. Per-base qualities were not stored, and no clone one base away is much larger. The data stem from a study of technical replicates of blood from a handful of donors (dated by TCRdb to the late 2010s). Library method: the immunoSEQ multiplex PCR assay. What TCRdb holds here is the immuneACCESS table cut down to in-frame rearrangements. Part of the clones is not present; checked against another copy, under half of the missing clones reflect an unresolved V gene, and the others are unexplained. Counted in this sample were 90,000 to 100,000 clones; around 96% of them appeared once. The ten top clones hold about 0.35% of the sample. The germline V gene (reference sequence) sets CDR1 to SEHNR and CDR2 to FQNEAQ. The V end loses 1 base and the J end loses 0 bases, and a stretch of 13 bases separates them. Its CDR3 holds 16 amino acids, cysteine through phenylalanine. Only the CDR3 part of the read is kept: 48 bases, read in frame from the first base.

This receptor chain uses TRBV7-9 and TRBJ2-7; the D gene remains uncertain. This receptor was taken from a human donor in good health. Sequencing used T cells isolated from PBMCs. The base sequence is TGTGCCAGCAGCTTAGTCGGTGGAAGGAGCTCCTACGAGCAGTACTTC. Its translation is CASSLVGGRSSYEQYF.